This T cell receptor (beta chain) was identified in a study of control samples from healthy donors and cancer patients. V was clipped by 6 bases and J by 3 bases; unmatched bases: 6. This CDR3 region has 14 residues. In germline, CDR1 is KGHSH, CDR2 LQKENI. The method was immunoSEQ multiplex PCR; TCRdb's version includes in-frame clones alone and lacks a portion of them. The table includes approximately 90,000 clones, approximately 84% detected once. The sample consisted of PBMCs. This chain joins TRBV18 and TRBJ2-7; 9 bases fit TRBD1. This sequence was found in a man in his 70s with lung cancer. CDR3 loop: CASSSDRGNYEQYF. The CDR3 DNA reads TGTGCCAGCTCTTCGGACAGGGGCAACTACGAGCAGTACTTC.